The 5 T cell receptor beta chains reported below all come from one sample, sequenced in a study of technical replicates of blood from a handful of donors (TCRdb year 2017). Library creation used the immunoSEQ multiplex PCR assay. TCRdb limited this immuneACCESS table to in-frame rearrangements with V and J called. A share of clones is missing; checked studies link under half to unresolved V genes, and the rest is unexplained. A total of tens of thousands of clones appear in this sample, 92% of them only once. The ten largest clones add up to 0.27% of the sample. The sequenced material came from T cells isolated from PBMCs. These receptors were taken from a human donor in good health.

The count of this clone is one. The genes are TRBV18 and TRBJ1-1; TRBD1 matches at 9 bases. Germline assignment: CDR1 KGHSH and CDR2 LQKENI. The CDR3 length is 11 residues. V shed 4 bases and J 12 bases; nucleotides not matched to a gene: 3. The CDR3 region is CASSLDRGPFF. CDR3 DNA sequence: TGTGCCAGCTCACTGGACAGGGGACCTTTCTTT.

The V and J genes are TRBV5-5 and TRBJ2-3; 7 bases are shared with TRBD1. Germline CDR1 and CDR2: SGHKS and YYEKEE (reference sequence). J lost 4 bases, V lost 1 base, and 6 bases had no gene match. The CDR3 is 15 amino acids. The CDR3 region is CASSLRGQSSDTQYF. The CDR3, as DNA: TGTGCCAGCAGCTTGAGGGGACAGTCATCAGATACGCAGTATTTT.

This chain connects TRBV7-9 to TRBJ2-1, with D tentatively TRBD2 (6 bases). V gave up 6 bases and J gave up 4 bases, with 19 bases separating them. CDR3 length equals 16 residues. Germline assignment: CDR1 SEHNR and CDR2 FQNEAQ (reference sequence). The chain's CDR3 is CASRPQSGGVYNEQFF. The DNA of the CDR3 is TGTGCCAGCAGGCCTCAATCCGGGGGTGTTTACAATGAGCAGTTCTTC. Full variable domain (outside the CDR3, taken from reference TRBV7-9 and TRBJ2-1): DTGVSQNPRHKITKRGQNVTFRCDPISEHNRLYWYRQTLGQGPEFLTYFQNEAQLEKSRLLSDRFSAERPKGSFSTLEIQRTEQGDSAMYLCASRPQSGGVYNEQFFGPGTRLTVL.

V usage is TRBV7-9 and J usage is TRBJ2-3; D remains unclear. Trimming pared 1 base from V and 2 bases from J, leaving 13 bases between. This CDR3 spans 16 amino acids. In germline, CDR1 is SEHNR, CDR2 FQNEAQ (reference sequence). In DNA form, the CDR3 reads TGTGCCAGCAGCTTAGTCATGCCAAGCGACACAGATACGCAGTATTTT. The encoded protein is CASSLVMPSDTDTQYF.

This chain joins TRBV6-5 and TRBJ1-4; 8 nucleotides align to TRBD1. Germline V gene data show CDR1 as MNHEY and CDR2 as SVGAGI. Germline trimming cut 6 bases from V and 4 bases from J; bases unmatched to any gene: 4. The CDR3 has 14 residues. This CDR3 is CASRLGQDNEKLFF. CDR3 DNA: TGTGCCAGCAGACTGGGACAGGATAATGAAAAACTGTTTTTT.